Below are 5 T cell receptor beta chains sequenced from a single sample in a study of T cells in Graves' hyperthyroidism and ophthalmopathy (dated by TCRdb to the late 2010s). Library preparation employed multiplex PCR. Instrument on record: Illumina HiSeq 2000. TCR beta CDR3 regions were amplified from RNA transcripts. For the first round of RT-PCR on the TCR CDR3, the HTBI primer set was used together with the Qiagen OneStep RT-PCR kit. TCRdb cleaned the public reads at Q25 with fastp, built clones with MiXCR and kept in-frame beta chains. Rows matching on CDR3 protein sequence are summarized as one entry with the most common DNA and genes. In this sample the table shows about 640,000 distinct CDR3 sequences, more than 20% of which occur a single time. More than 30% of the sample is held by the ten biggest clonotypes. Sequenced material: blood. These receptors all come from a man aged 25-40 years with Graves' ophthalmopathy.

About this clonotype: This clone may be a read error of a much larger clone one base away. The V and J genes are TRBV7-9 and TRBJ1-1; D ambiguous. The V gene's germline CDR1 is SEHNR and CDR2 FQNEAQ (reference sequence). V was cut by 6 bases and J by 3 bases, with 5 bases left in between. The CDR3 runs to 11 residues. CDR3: CASREDTEAFF. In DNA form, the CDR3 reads TGTGCCAGCAGGGAGGACACTGAAGCTTTCTTT.

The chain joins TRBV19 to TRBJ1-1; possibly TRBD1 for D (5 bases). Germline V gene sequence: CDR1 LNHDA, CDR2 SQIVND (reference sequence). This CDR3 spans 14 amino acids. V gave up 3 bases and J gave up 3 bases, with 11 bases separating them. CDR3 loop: CASSMGRDYTEAFF. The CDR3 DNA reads TGTGCCAGTAGTATGGGGCGGGATTACACTGAAGCTTTCTTT.

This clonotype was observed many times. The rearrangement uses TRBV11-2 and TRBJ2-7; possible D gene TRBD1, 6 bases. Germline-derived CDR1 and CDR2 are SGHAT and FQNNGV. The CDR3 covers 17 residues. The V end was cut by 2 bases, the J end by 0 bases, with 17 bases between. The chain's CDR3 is CASSLSIGDNPSYEQYF. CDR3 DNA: TGTGCCAGCAGCTTATCGATCGGGGACAATCCCTCCTACGAGCAGTACTTC. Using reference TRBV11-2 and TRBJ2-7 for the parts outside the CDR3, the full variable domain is EAGVAQSPRYKIIEKRQSVAFWCNPISGHATLYWYQQILGQGPKLLIQFQNNGVVDDSQLPKDRFSAERLKGVDSTLKIQPAKLEDSAVYLCASSLSIGDNPSYEQYFGPGTRLTVT.

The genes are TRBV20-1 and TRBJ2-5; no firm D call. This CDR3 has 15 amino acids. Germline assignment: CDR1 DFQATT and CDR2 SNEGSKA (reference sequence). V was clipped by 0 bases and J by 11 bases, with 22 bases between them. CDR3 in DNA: TGCAGTGCTAGAGATTTCATTTGGTCCACCGAGGAGCAGTACTTC. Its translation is CSARDFIWSTEEQYF.

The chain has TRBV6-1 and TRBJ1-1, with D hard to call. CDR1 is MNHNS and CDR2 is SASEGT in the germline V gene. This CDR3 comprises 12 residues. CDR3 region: CGIRRQNTEAFF. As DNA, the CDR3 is TGTGGCATCAGACGGCAGAACACTGAAGCTTTCTTT.